A single sample gave rise to the 11 T cell receptor beta chains below, sequenced in a study of early T cells in non-severe SARS-CoV-2 infection. TCRdb re-derived calls from the 5' RACE reads in MiXCR, one entry per CDR3 protein. The repertoire includes 40,000 or so distinct CDR3 sequences, 4.5% to 7.5% of them detected once, and 7% to 9.5% sits in the top ten. What was sequenced was whole blood. Receptor source: an adult who was a healthcare worker with PCR-confirmed SARS-CoV-2 infection or an uninfected control (not recorded which).

With respect to this clonotype: A much larger clone sits a single nucleotide away, making a read error possible. The V gene is TRBV29-1, the J gene TRBJ2-6; D gene uncertain. The CDR3 spans 11 residues. Germline CDR1 SQVTM, CDR2 ANQGSEA. Trimming shortened V by 7 bases and J by 6 bases, and 7 bases separated the two germline ends. The CDR3 DNA reads as TGCAGCGCATTGGAGGCCAACGTCCTGACTTTC. This codes for CSALEANVLTF.

This clonotype was observed a few times. The chain combines TRBV5-6 with TRBJ2-3; D call uncertain. With 6 bases removed from V and 0 bases from J, the gap between germline ends came to 17 bases. The CDR3 spans 16 residues. CDR1 is SGHDT, CDR2 YYEEEE, per germline. CDR3 sequence reads: CASIPTEALSTDTQYF. DNA of the CDR3: TGTGCCAGCATCCCGACGGAAGCCCTTAGCACAGATACGCAGTATTTT. The whole variable domain, remainder taken from reference TRBV5-6 and TRBJ2-3, is DAGVTQSPTHLIKTRGQQVTLRCSPKSGHDTVSWYQQALGQGPQFIFQYYEEEERQRGNFPDRFSGHQFPNYSSELNVNALLLGDSALYLCASIPTEALSTDTQYFGPGTRLTVL.

This clonotype was counted many times. V and J are TRBV5-1 and TRBJ1-1; D may be TRBD1 (6 bases). CDR1 is SGHRS, CDR2 YFSETQ, per germline. Trimming shortened V by 4 bases and J by 0 bases, and 10 bases separated the two germline ends. The CDR3 loop spans 14 amino acids. The CDR3 region has the DNA TGCGCCAGCAGCACCAGGGGCTTGAACACTGAAGCTTTCTTT. It encodes CASSTRGLNTEAFF.

The sample holds many counts of this clonotype. The chain has TRBV6-5 and TRBJ2-1, with 8 positions matching TRBD1. The CDR3 contains 15 residues. J gave up 0 bases and V 6 bases, and 4 bases lay outside the gene matches. Germline CDR1 reads MNHEY; CDR2 reads SVGAGI. The CDR3 nucleotides read TGTGCCAGCAGCTCAGGGGGCGTCTCCTACAATGAGCAGTTCTTC. It encodes CASSSGGVSYNEQFF.

At least ten counts were recorded for this clonotype. The genes are TRBV29-1 and TRBJ2-7; perhaps TRBD1 as D (6 bases). Germline V gene lookup returns CDR1 SQVTM and CDR2 ANQGSEA. This CDR3 contains 11 residues. The germline V and J ends were trimmed by 4 bases and 2 bases, with 6 bases remaining between them. This chain's CDR3 is CSVGTAYEQYF. The CDR3 DNA sequence: TGCAGCGTTGGGACAGCCTACGAGCAGTACTTC.

This clonotype was picked up many times. The chain joins TRBV20-1 to TRBJ2-3; 7 bases are a match to TRBD1. This CDR3 has 14 amino acids. Germline V gene sequence: CDR1 DFQATT, CDR2 SNEGSKA (reference sequence). V lost 1 base to trimming and J lost 4 bases; unmatched junction nucleotides: 5. CDR3 DNA: TGCAGTGCTAGAGCCCCGACAGGGTCAGATACGCAGTATTTT. This sequence encodes CSARAPTGSDTQYF.

This clonotype was detected many times. The V gene is TRBV5-1, the J gene TRBJ1-1; unclear D gene. V dropped 0 bases and J dropped 5 bases, with 14 bases sitting between them. CDR3 size: 15 residues. Germline CDR1 reads SGHRS; CDR2 reads YFSETQ. CDR3 sequence: CASSLAETRGTEAFF. The CDR3 DNA reads as TGCGCCAGCAGCTTGGCTGAGACTCGTGGGACTGAAGCTTTCTTT.

This clonotype has at least ten counts. The J gene is TRBJ2-3, the V gene TRBV5-4; possibly TRBD1 or TRBD2 for D (5 bases each). Trimming took off 3 bases at V and 7 bases at J, with 18 bases between the two ends. The CDR3 is made up of 15 amino acids. Germline CDR1 SGHNT, CDR2 YYREEE (reference sequence). The CDR3 region is CASSWDQGNGNTQYF. CDR3 nucleotides: TGTGCCAGCAGCTGGGACCAGGGTAACGGGAATACGCAGTATTTT.

Ten or more counts support this clonotype. The chain carries TRBV4-1 and TRBJ1-2; D perhaps matches TRBD1 (6 bases). Germline CDR1 is MGHRA and CDR2 is YSYEKL. This CDR3 is 14 amino acids long. V gave up 3 bases and J gave up 3 bases, with 11 bases separating them. DNA for the CDR3: TGCGCCAGCAGCCATTCAGGGGCAGACTATGGCTACACCTTC. Translation: CASSHSGADYGYTF.

The chain uses TRBV5-1 and TRBJ2-6; 7 bases agree with TRBD1. The CDR3 extends over 16 amino acids. V shed 3 bases, J shed 0 bases, and the junction held 3 bases outside the gene matches. Germline lookup yields CDR1 SGHRS and CDR2 YFSETQ. This CDR3 reads CASSSGTVSGANVLTF. The CDR3, as DNA: TGCGCCAGCAGCTCAGGGACAGTCTCTGGGGCCAACGTCCTGACTTTC.

This clonotype has at least ten counts. The V and J genes are TRBV12-3 or TRBV12-4 and TRBJ2-1, with D perhaps TRBD2 (6 bases). The CDR3 has 14 residues. V lost 3 bases to trimming and J lost 3 bases, with 9 bases between them. CDR3 coding DNA: TGTGCCAGCAGTTTGGGAGGTCTCTACAATGAGCAGTTCTTC. Its translation is CASSLGGLYNEQFF.